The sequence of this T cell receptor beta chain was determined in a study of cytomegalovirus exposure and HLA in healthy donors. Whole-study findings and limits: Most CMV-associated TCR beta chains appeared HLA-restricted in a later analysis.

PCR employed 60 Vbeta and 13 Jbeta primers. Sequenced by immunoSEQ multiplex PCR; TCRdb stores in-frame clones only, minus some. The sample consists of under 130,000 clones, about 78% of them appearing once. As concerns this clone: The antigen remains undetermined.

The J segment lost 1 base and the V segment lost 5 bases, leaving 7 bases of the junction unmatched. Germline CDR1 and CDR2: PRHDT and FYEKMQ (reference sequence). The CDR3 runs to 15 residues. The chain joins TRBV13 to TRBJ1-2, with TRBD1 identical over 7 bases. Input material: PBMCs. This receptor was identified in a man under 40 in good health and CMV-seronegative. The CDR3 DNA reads TGTGCCAGCAGCCTGAGACAGGGAGGTAACTATGGCTACACCTTC. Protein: CASSLRQGGNYGYTF.